Following are 15 T cell receptor beta chains from one sample sequenced in a study of identical twins. TCRdb called the 5' RACE reads again in MiXCR, with one record for every CDR3 protein. Of some 240,000 distinct CDR3 sequences listed, 6.5% to 9.5% are singletons. The sample also formed part of further work on yellow fever vaccine responses in identical twins.

Sequenced: CD8+ T cells sorted from blood. These receptors originate from a woman under 30 in good health.

Of note for this clonotype: The germline gene is not matched at one end of the junction; a read error may be the cause. The genes are TRBV7-7 and TRBJ2-3; TRBD2 is a possible D gene (7 bases). This CDR3 has 20 residues. The germline V gene has CDR1 SSHAT and CDR2 FNYEAQ (reference sequence). The CDR3 nucleotides are TGTGCTAGCAGCTTAGGACACGTGGCGGGGGCGCGACCCAGCACAGATACGCAGTATTTT. Protein product: CASSLGHVAGARPSTDTQYF.

This clonotype was observed at least ten times. The rearrangement links TRBV5-1 to TRBJ1-1; 8 positions match TRBD1. The CDR3 consists of 14 residues. V dropped 4 bases and J dropped 4; count of bases not matched to a gene: 6. The V gene's germline CDR1 is SGHRS and CDR2 YFSETQ. The CDR3 loop reads CASSRGQGGTEAFF. CDR3 DNA sequence: TGCGCCAGCAGCAGAGGACAGGGTGGCACTGAAGCTTTCTTT.

The chain carries TRBV7-8 and TRBJ2-2; 7 positions match TRBD1. The germline gives CDR1 SGHVS, CDR2 FQNEAQ. The CDR3 loop spans 16 amino acids. V shed 3 bases and J 2 bases; nucleotides not matched to a gene: 6. The CDR3 sequence: CASSFGTERNTGELFF. The CDR3 region has the DNA TGTGCCAGCAGCTTCGGGACAGAAAGAAACACCGGGGAGCTGTTTTTT.

There are a few counts of this clonotype. The chain employs TRBV4-1 and TRBJ2-5; D may be TRBD2 (6 bases). The CDR3 runs to 16 residues. CDR1 and CDR2 from the germline V gene are MGHRA and YSYEKL. V lost 1 base to trimming and J lost 4 bases, with 16 bases between them. The chain's CDR3 is CASSQVLLMEGETQYF. The DNA for the CDR3 is TGCGCCAGCAGCCAAGTCCTCCTTATGGAGGGAGAGACCCAGTACTTC.

This rearrangement joins TRBV29-1 to TRBJ2-7; D assignment may be TRBD1 or TRBD2 (5 bases each). Germline V gene sequence: CDR1 SQVTM, CDR2 ANQGSEA. The CDR3 contains 14 residues. With 4 bases removed from V and 6 bases from J, the gap between germline ends came to 19 bases. Here the CDR3 reads CSVVFREGLTEQYF. CDR3 DNA sequence: TGCAGCGTTGTATTTCGTGAGGGGTTGACCGAGCAGTACTTC.

This clonotype showed up just a few times. The chain links TRBV5-5 to TRBJ2-2, with unresolved D. V dropped 4 bases and J dropped 6 bases, with 13 bases sitting between them. The CDR3 runs 14 residues. In germline, CDR1 is SGHKS, CDR2 YYEKEE (reference sequence). This chain's CDR3 is CASSLSSLAGELFF. The CDR3 DNA sequence: TGTGCCAGCAGCCTATCAAGCTTGGCCGGGGAGCTGTTTTTT.

This clonotype was seen at least ten times. The chain joins TRBV7-8 to TRBJ2-7, with D possibly being TRBD2 (6 bases). Trimming removed 5 bases from V and 0 bases from J, with 14 bases in between. The CDR3 is 15 amino acids. CDR1 is SGHVS, CDR2 FQNEAQ, per germline. CDR3 in amino acids: CASSQQTSYSYEQYF. The CDR3 bases are TGTGCCAGCAGCCAACAGACTAGTTACTCCTACGAGCAGTACTTC.

This chain uses TRBV11-2 with TRBJ2-1; D gene uncertain. The germline CDR1 and CDR2 sequences are SGHAT and FQNNGV. V was trimmed by 4 bases and J by 0 bases, leaving 10 bases between them. The CDR3 covers 15 residues. The CDR3 sequence: CASSYDSSSYNEQFF. CDR3 in DNA: TGTGCCAGCAGCTATGATTCGAGCTCCTACAATGAGCAGTTCTTC.

This clonotype has just a few counts. J is TRBJ2-7 and V is TRBV6-2 or TRBV6-3, with TRBD2 matching over 7 bases. V lost 1 base and J lost 0; bases outside the gene matches: 3. The germline CDR1 and CDR2 sequences are MNHEY and SVGEGT. This CDR3 has 15 amino acids. CDR3 sequence reads: CASSYWGGSSYEQYF. As DNA, the CDR3 is TGTGCCAGCAGTTACTGGGGCGGGAGCTCCTACGAGCAGTACTTC.

V and J are TRBV30 and TRBJ2-7, with TRBD1 matching 11 bases. The V and J ends lost 4 bases and 5 bases, in that order; junction bases with no gene match: 7. Looked up from germline, CDR1 is GTSNPN and CDR2 is SVGIG (reference sequence). CDR3 length: 14 amino acids. The CDR3 sequence: CAWMTGQGADEQYF. Here the CDR3 DNA reads TGTGCCTGGATGACTGGACAGGGGGCGGACGAGCAGTACTTC. Full variable domain (missing parts from reference TRBV30 and TRBJ2-7): SQTIHQWPATLVQPVGSPLSLECTVEGTSNPNLYWYRQAAGRGLQLLFYSVGIGQISSEVPQNLSASRPQDRQFILSSKKLLLSDSGFYLCAWMTGQGADEQYFGPGTRLTVT.

The CDR3 here is CASSQDGAGDYNEQFF. The CDR3 DNA sequence: TGCGCCAGCAGCCAAGATGGGGCGGGAGACTACAATGAGCAGTTCTTC. V is TRBV4-3 and J is TRBJ2-1; the match to TRBD2 covers 7 bases. Looked up from germline, CDR1 is LGHNA and CDR2 is YSLEER. The CDR3 length is 16 residues. Losses at the gene ends were 0 bases for V and 3 bases for J; bases not matched to a gene: 5.

This clonotype was observed at least ten times. This chain uses TRBV4-3 with TRBJ2-1; D gene ambiguous. This CDR3 region has 16 residues. Germline assignment: CDR1 LGHNA and CDR2 YSLEER. Between the trimmed V and J ends, which lost 0 bases and 0 bases, there was a span of 9 bases. The CDR3 DNA is TGCGCCAGCAGCCAAGATCGTAAAACCTCCTACAATGAGCAGTTCTTC. Translation: CASSQDRKTSYNEQFF.

V is TRBV14 and J is TRBJ2-1; D assignment may be TRBD1 or TRBD2 (6 bases each). Germline loops: CDR1 SGHDN, CDR2 FVKESK. There are 16 residues in the CDR3. V was cut by 1 base and J by 5 bases, with 15 bases left in between. The CDR3, as DNA: TGTGCCAGCAGCCAAGTCGGGGGCTTGGGGAACAATGAGCAGTTCTTC. Translated: CASSQVGGLGNNEQFF.

The CDR3, as DNA: TGTGCCAGCAGCGTAGTCGGGGGCCCCATGGATGAGCAGTTCTTC. Translation gives CASSVVGGPMDEQFF. The rearrangement uses TRBV9 and TRBJ2-1; tentatively, D is TRBD1 or TRBD2 (6 bases each). CDR3 length: 15 residues. From germline, CDR1 is SGDLS and CDR2 YYNGEE. Between the trimmed V and J ends, which lost 0 bases and 8 bases, there was a span of 15 bases. Filled out from reference TRBV9 and TRBJ2-1, the complete variable domain reads DSGVTQTPKHLITATGQRVTLRCSPRSGDLSVYWYQQSLDQGLQFLIQYYNGEERAKGNILERFSAQQFPDLHSELNLSSLELGDSALYFCASSVVGGPMDEQFFGPGTRLTVL.

The CDR3 region is CSARAGNTHEQYF. The CDR3 nucleotides are TGCAGTGCTAGAGCTGGGAATACCCACGAGCAGTACTTC. The chain uses TRBV20-1 and TRBJ2-7; no clear D. This CDR3 is 13 amino acids long. Germline-derived CDR1 and CDR2 are DFQATT and SNEGSKA (reference sequence). Trimming shortened V by 1 base and J by 5 bases, and 12 bases separated the two germline ends.